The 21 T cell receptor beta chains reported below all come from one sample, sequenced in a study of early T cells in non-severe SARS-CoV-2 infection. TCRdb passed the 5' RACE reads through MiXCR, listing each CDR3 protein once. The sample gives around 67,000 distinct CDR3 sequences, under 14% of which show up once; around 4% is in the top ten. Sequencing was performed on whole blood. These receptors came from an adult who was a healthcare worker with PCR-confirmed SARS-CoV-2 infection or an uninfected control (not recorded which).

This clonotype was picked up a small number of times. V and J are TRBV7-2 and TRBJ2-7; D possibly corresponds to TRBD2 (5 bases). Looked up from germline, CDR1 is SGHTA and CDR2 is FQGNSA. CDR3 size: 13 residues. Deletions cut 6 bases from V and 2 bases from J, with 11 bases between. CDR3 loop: CASSSDFPYEQYF. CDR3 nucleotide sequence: TGTGCCAGCAGTTCGGACTTCCCCTACGAGCAGTACTTC.

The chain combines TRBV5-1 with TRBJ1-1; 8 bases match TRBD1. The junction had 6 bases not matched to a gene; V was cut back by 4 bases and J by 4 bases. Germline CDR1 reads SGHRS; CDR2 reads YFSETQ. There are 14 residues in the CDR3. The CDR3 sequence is CASSPLDRATEAFF. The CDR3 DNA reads TGCGCCAGCAGCCCCTTGGACAGGGCCACTGAAGCTTTCTTT.

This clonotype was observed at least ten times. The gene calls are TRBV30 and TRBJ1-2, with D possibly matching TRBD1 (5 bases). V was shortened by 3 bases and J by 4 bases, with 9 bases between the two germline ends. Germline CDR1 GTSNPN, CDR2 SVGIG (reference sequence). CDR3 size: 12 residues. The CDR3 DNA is TGTGCCTGGAGCACAGGAAGCTATGGCTACACCTTC. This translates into CAWSTGSYGYTF.

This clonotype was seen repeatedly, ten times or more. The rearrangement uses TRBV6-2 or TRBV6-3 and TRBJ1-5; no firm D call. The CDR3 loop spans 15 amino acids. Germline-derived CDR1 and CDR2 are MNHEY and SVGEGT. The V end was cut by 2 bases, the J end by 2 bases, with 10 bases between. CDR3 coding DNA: TGTGCCAGCAGTTACAAGGGCACGGGCAATCAGCCCCAGCATTTT. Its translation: CASSYKGTGNQPQHF.

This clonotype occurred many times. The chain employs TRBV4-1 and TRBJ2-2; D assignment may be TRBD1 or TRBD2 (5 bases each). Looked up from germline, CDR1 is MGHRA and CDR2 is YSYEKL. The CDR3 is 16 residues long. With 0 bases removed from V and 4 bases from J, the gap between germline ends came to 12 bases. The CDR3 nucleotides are TGCGCCAGCAGCCAAGACAGGGAGTACGTCACCGGGGAGCTGTTTTTT. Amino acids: CASSQDREYVTGELFF.

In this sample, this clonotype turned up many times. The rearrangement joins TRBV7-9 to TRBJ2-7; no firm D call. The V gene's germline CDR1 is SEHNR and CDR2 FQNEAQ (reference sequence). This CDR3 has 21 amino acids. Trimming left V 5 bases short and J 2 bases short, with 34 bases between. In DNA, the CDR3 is TGTGCCAGCAGCCCCGCTTCGGTGGTAGTCACCTCAGGAGACTCGCCCTACGAGCAGTACTTC. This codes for CASSPASVVVTSGDSPYEQYF.

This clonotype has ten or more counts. For the CDR3, the DNA is TGCAGCGGGGGGACTAGCATAGAGACCCAGTACTTC. Translated: CSGGTSIETQYF. The chain carries TRBV29-1 and TRBJ2-5, with 9 bases fitting TRBD2. This CDR3 has 12 residues. CDR1 is SQVTM, CDR2 ANQGSEA, per germline. Trimming took 7 bases from V and 4 from J; bases not matched to a gene: 4.

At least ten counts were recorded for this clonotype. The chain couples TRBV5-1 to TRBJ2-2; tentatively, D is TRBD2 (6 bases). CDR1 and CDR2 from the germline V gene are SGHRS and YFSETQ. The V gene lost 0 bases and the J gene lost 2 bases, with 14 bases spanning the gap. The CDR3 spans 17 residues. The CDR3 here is CASSLGVFAGNTGELFF. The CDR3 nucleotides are TGCGCCAGCAGCTTGGGGGTTTTTGCGGGAAACACCGGGGAGCTGTTTTTT.

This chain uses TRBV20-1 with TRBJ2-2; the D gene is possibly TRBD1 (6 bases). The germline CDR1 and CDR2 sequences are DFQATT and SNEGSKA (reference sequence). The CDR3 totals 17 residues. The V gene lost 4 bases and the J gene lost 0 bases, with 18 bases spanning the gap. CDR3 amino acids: CSAKADRTNANTGELFF. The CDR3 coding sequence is TGCAGTGCTAAAGCTGACAGGACAAACGCGAACACCGGGGAGCTGTTTTTT.

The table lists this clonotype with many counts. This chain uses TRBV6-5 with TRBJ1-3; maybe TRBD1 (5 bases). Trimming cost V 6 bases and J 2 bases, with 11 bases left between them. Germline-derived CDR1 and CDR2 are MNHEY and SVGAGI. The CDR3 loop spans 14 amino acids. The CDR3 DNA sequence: TGTGCCAGCAGGTGGGGGGATGCTGGAAACACCATATATTTT. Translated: CASRWGDAGNTIYF.

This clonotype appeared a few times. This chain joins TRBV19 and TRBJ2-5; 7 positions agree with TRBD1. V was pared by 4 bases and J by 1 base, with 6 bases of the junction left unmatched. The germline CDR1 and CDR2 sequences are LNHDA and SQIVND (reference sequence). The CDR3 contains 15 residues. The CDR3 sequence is CASSTPGQPQETQYF. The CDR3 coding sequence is TGTGCCAGTAGTACCCCGGGACAGCCCCAAGAGACCCAGTACTTC.

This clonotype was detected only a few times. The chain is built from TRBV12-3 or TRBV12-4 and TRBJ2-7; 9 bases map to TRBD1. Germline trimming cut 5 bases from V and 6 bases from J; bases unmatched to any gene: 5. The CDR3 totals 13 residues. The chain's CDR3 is CASSRDRAREQYF. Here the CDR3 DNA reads TGTGCCAGCAGTCGGGACAGGGCTCGCGAGCAGTACTTC.

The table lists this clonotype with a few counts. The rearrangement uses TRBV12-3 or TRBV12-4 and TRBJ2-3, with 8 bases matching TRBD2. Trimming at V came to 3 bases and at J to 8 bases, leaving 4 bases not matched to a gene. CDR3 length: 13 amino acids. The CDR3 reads CASSLGTRATQYF. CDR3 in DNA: TGTGCCAGCAGTTTGGGGACTAGGGCTACGCAGTATTTT.

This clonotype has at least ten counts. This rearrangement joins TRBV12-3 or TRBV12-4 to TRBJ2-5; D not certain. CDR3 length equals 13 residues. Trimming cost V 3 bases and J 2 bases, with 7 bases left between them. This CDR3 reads CASSLDEQETQYF. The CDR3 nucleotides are TGTGCCAGCAGTTTGGACGAACAAGAGACCCAGTACTTC.

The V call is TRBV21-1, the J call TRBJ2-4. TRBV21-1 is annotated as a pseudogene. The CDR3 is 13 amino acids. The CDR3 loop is CASSSPTDRIQYF. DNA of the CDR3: TGTGCCAGCAGCAGCCCGACGGATCGAATTCAGTACTTC.

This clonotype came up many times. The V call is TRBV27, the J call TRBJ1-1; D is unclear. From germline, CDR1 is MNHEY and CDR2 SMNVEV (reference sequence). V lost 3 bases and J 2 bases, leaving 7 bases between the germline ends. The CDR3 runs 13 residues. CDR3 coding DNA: TGTGCCAGCAGTTTTTCCGGCAACACTGAAGCTTTCTTT. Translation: CASSFSGNTEAFF.

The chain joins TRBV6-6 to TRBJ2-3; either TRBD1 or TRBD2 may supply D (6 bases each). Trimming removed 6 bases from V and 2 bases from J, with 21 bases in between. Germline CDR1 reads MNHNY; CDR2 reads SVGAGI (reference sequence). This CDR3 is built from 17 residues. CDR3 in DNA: TGTGCCAGCAGCTCCTGGAGGGGGGCCGACCTCACAGATACGCAGTATTTT. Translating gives CASSSWRGADLTDTQYF.

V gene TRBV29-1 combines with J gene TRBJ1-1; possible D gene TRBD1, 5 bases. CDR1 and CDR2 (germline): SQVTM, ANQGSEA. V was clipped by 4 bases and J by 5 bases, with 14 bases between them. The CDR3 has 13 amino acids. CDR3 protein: CSVVRMGGTEAFF. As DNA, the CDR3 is TGCAGCGTTGTAAGGATGGGGGGGACTGAAGCTTTCTTT.

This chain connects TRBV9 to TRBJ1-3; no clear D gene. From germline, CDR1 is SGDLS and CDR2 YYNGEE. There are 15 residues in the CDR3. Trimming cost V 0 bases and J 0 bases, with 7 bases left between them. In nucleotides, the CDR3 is TGTGCCAGCAGCGTAGGGGCGGACTCTGGAAACACCATATATTTT. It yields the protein CASSVGADSGNTIYF. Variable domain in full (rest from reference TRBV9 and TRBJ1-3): DSGVTQTPKHLITATGQRVTLRCSPRSGDLSVYWYQQSLDQGLQFLIQYYNGEERAKGNILERFSAQQFPDLHSELNLSSLELGDSALYFCASSVGADSGNTIYFGEGSWLTVV.

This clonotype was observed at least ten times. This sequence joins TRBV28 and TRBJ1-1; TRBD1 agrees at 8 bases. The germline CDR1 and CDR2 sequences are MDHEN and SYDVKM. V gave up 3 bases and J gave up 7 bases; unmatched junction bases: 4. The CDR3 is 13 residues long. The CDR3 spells CASSFVGQDEAFF. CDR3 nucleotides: TGTGCCAGCAGTTTTGTGGGACAGGATGAAGCTTTCTTT.

The CDR3: CASSLGTPADTQYF. In DNA form, the CDR3 reads TGTGCCAGCAGCTTAGGGACCCCCGCAGATACGCAGTATTTT. The chain couples TRBV11-2 to TRBJ2-3; no firm D call. This CDR3 contains 14 residues. Germline V lookup: CDR1 SGHAT, CDR2 FQNNGV. The germline V and J ends were trimmed by 1 base and 4 bases, with 9 bases remaining between them. The variable domain in full, completed from reference TRBV11-2 and TRBJ2-3, reads EAGVAQSPRYKIIEKRQSVAFWCNPISGHATLYWYQQILGQGPKLLIQFQNNGVVDDSQLPKDRFSAERLKGVDSTLKIQPAKLEDSAVYLCASSLGTPADTQYFGPGTRLTVL.